This passage covers 21 T cell receptor beta chains from one sample sequenced in a study of cytomegalovirus exposure and HLA in healthy donors. PCR primers comprised 60 Vbeta and 13 Jbeta primers. Libraries were prepared by immunoSEQ multiplex PCR; TCRdb keeps only in-frame clonotypes and omits some of them. This table has about 170,000 clones, approximately 81% appearing once. Sequenced sample: PBMCs. These receptors all come from a boy aged 2 to 9 in good health and CMV-seronegative.

The chain carries TRBV12-5 and TRBJ2-1; 12 bases are a match to TRBD2. Germline CDR1 and CDR2: LGHNT and FRNRAP. The CDR3 runs 16 residues. V dropped 4 bases and J dropped 2; count of bases not matched to a gene: 3. The CDR3 loop is CASGYLAGGTYNEQFF. CDR3 nucleotides: TGTGCTAGTGGTTACCTAGCGGGAGGGACCTACAATGAGCAGTTCTTC. The full variable domain, with the rest looked up from reference TRBV12-5 and TRBJ2-1, is DARVTQTPRHKVTEMGQEVTMRCQPILGHNTVFWYRQTMMQGLELLAYFRNRAPLDDSGMPKDRFSAEMPDATLATLKIQPSEPRDSAVYFCASGYLAGGTYNEQFFGPGTRLTVL.

V and J are TRBV2 and TRBJ2-7; D is possibly TRBD1 (6 bases). There are 12 residues in the CDR3. The germline V gene has CDR1 SNHLY and CDR2 FYNNEI. Trimming removed 9 bases from V and 3 bases from J, with 12 bases in between. The DNA for the CDR3 is TGTGCCAGTTGGGGGCCCGACTACGAGCAGTACTTC. Protein sequence: CASWGPDYEQYF.

The V and J genes are TRBV5-5 and TRBJ1-3; D gene uncertain. V was pared by 4 bases and J by 3 bases, with 17 bases between. The CDR3 has 16 residues. Germline assignment: CDR1 SGHKS and CDR2 YYEKEE (reference sequence). CDR3 sequence (DNA): TGTGCCAGCAGCACTGGGAGCGGGAGGAGTGGAAACACCATATATTTT. It is translated as CASSTGSGRSGNTIYF.

This chain joins TRBV18 and TRBJ2-1; 8 positions match TRBD2. Trimming cost V 3 bases and J 8 bases; bases outside gene matches: 9. The germline gives CDR1 KGHSH, CDR2 LQKENI. CDR3 length: 15 amino acids. For the CDR3, the DNA is TGTGCCAGCTCACCCCCGGGACTAGTGCGTGATGAGCAGTTCTTC. It encodes CASSPPGLVRDEQFF.

V usage is TRBV6-5 and J usage is TRBJ2-7; 10 positions match TRBD1. Germline V lookup: CDR1 MNHEY, CDR2 SVGAGI. Germline trimming cut 6 bases from V and 3 bases from J; bases unmatched to any gene: 8. The CDR3 runs 15 residues. The CDR3 here is CASRTGTGALYEQYV. The CDR3 nucleotides read TGTGCCAGCAGAACCGGGACAGGGGCACTCTACGAGCAGTACGTC.

The chain employs TRBV28 and TRBJ1-6; no firm D call. V was clipped by 8 bases and J by 14 bases, with 22 bases between them. From germline, CDR1 is MDHEN and CDR2 SYDVKM. The CDR3 is 14 amino acids. The CDR3 sequence: CASALRVIGGSLHF. CDR3 nucleotides: TGTGCCAGCGCCCTCCGGGTAATCGGCGGATCCCTCCACTTT.

This rearrangement joins TRBV11-3 to TRBJ2-5; TRBD1 aligns across 9 bases. The V segment lost 5 bases and the J segment 1 base; nucleotides outside the gene matches: 2. The CDR3 is 14 amino acids. From germline, CDR1 is SGHNT and CDR2 YENEEA. CDR3: CASSQQGAQETQYF. The CDR3 nucleotides are TGTGCCAGCAGCCAACAGGGGGCCCAAGAGACCCAGTACTTC.

The count of this clone is one. The chain joins TRBV4-1 to TRBJ2-1, with 7 bases lining up with TRBD2. Unmatched junction bases numbered 10, after V lost 1 base and J lost 7 bases. The CDR3 has 16 residues. The germline V gene has CDR1 MGHRA and CDR2 YSYEKL. The CDR3 loop reads CASSQGTVGLDNEQFF. CDR3 coding DNA: TGCGCCAGCAGCCAAGGGACGGTAGGACTAGATAATGAGCAGTTCTTC.

This clone was counted once. The chain is built from TRBV29-1 and TRBJ2-5, with TRBD2 identical over 10 bases. Germline lookup yields CDR1 SQVTM and CDR2 ANQGSEA. The CDR3 spans 19 residues. J gave up 3 bases and V 3 bases, and 19 bases lay outside the gene matches. The CDR3 sequence is CSVEGLAGEWGINKETQYF. Written as DNA, the CDR3 is TGCAGCGTTGAGGGCCTAGCGGGAGAATGGGGCATAAATAAAGAGACCCAGTACTTC. The complete variable domain, with remaining parts taken from reference TRBV29-1 and TRBJ2-5, reads SAVISQKPSRDICQRGTSLTIQCQVDSQVTMMFWYRQQPGQSLTLIATANQGSEATYESGFVIDKFPISRPNLTFSTLTVSNMSPEDSSIYLCSVEGLAGEWGINKETQYFGPGTRLLVL.

This rearrangement joins TRBV7-9 to TRBJ2-7; TRBD1 aligns across 11 bases. The CDR3 consists of 14 residues. From germline, CDR1 is SEHNR and CDR2 FQNEAQ (reference sequence). Trimming removed 5 bases from V and 5 bases from J; junction bases left unmatched: 5. The CDR3 sequence: CASSAGQGVNEQYV. In DNA, the CDR3 is TGTGCCAGCAGCGCGGGACAGGGGGTTAACGAGCAGTACGTC.

This chain joins TRBV5-1 and TRBJ1-1, with D possibly being TRBD1 (5 bases). V was shortened by 1 base and J by 4 bases, with 14 bases between the two germline ends. The CDR3 runs 15 residues. CDR1 SGHRS and CDR2 YFSETQ come from the germline V gene. The chain's CDR3 is CASSLMATGTTEAFF. The CDR3 coding sequence is TGCGCCAGCAGCTTGATGGCCACAGGTACCACTGAAGCTTTCTTT.

The V gene is TRBV30, the J gene TRBJ1-2; D call uncertain. The germline V and J ends were trimmed by 0 bases and 8 bases, with 13 bases remaining between them. Germline CDR1 is GTSNPN and CDR2 is SVGIG (reference sequence). The CDR3 sequence is 13 residues long. This CDR3 reads CAWSVGGGSGYTF. DNA of the CDR3: TGTGCCTGGAGTGTCGGCGGTGGCAGCGGCTACACCTTC.

The chain links TRBV5-6 to TRBJ2-7; 9 nucleotides align to TRBD1. CDR3 length: 14 residues. CDR1 is SGHDT, CDR2 YYEEEE, per germline. V shed 4 bases and J 2 bases; nucleotides not matched to a gene: 4. The DNA for the CDR3 is TGTGCCAGCAGCGTACAGGGGGCACCCTACGAGCAGTACTTC. It translates to CASSVQGAPYEQYF.

This chain links TRBV7-2 with TRBJ1-1, with D uncertain. The germline gives CDR1 SGHTA, CDR2 FQGNSA. Trimming stripped 1 base from V and 1 base from J, with 7 bases between. This CDR3 is 14 amino acids long. The CDR3 DNA is TGTGCCAGCAGCTTAGTCGGCGGGAACACTGAAGCTTTCTTT. It encodes CASSLVGGNTEAFF.

This clone came up a few times. V gene TRBV27 combines with J gene TRBJ2-7; 8 nucleotides match TRBD1. The germline V gene encodes CDR1 MNHEY and CDR2 SMNVEV (reference sequence). Trimming at V came to 4 bases and at J to 5 bases, leaving 10 bases not matched to a gene. The CDR3 contains 15 residues. The CDR3: CASSSPLDRADEQYF. In DNA, the CDR3 is TGTGCCAGCAGTTCCCCCCTGGACAGGGCTGACGAGCAGTACTTC.

This clone occurred a few times. This sequence joins TRBV23-1 and TRBJ2-7, with D tentatively TRBD2 (5 bases). TRBV23-1 has ORF status, its function being uncertain. V was shortened by 3 bases and J by 3 bases, with 15 bases between the two germline ends. The CDR3 contains 15 residues. In DNA form, the CDR3 reads TGCGCCAGCAGTCACGCAAGGTTAAGCGGCTACGAGCAGTACTTC. Protein: CASSHARLSGYEQYF.

This clone was observed once. The chain couples TRBV6-1 to TRBJ1-4, with D hard to call. The CDR3 has 14 amino acids. The V gene lost 3 bases and the J gene lost 5 bases, with 10 bases spanning the gap. CDR1 and CDR2 (germline): MNHNS, SASEGT. The CDR3 protein is CASSDNYRNEKLFF. CDR3 DNA sequence: TGTGCCAGCAGTGACAACTATCGCAATGAAAAACTGTTTTTT.

This chain uses TRBV25-1 with TRBJ1-1, with 8 bases identical to TRBD1. Trimming took 2 bases from V and 6 from J; bases not matched to a gene: 8. Germline lookup yields CDR1 MGHDK and CDR2 SYGVNS. The CDR3 runs to 15 residues. CDR3 amino acids: CASSEPTGGRAEAFF. The CDR3 coding sequence is TGTGCCAGCAGTGAACCTACAGGGGGAAGAGCTGAAGCTTTCTTT.

This chain connects TRBV4-1 to TRBJ2-5, with 7 bases fitting TRBD1. Germline CDR1 is MGHRA and CDR2 is YSYEKL. With 3 bases clipped from V and 2 bases from J, the junction kept 9 bases outside the gene matches. This CDR3 comprises 16 residues. The CDR3 DNA sequence: TGCGCCAGCAGCCAGCCGTGGACAGGCCTACAAGAGACCCAGTACTTC. Protein sequence: CASSQPWTGLQETQYF.

The chain employs TRBV6-6 and TRBJ2-7; a weak D match, TRBD1 (6 bases). The CDR3 contains 15 residues. V lost 8 bases and J lost 4, with 21 bases in between. Germline-derived CDR1 and CDR2 are MNHNY and SVGAGI (reference sequence). The CDR3 loop is CASGGGGQITYEQYF. The CDR3, as DNA: TGTGCCAGCGGCGGAGGAGGACAGATTACTTACGAGCAGTACTTC.

This chain uses TRBV6-5 with TRBJ2-5; possibly TRBD2 for D (7 bases). Germline V gene lookup returns CDR1 MNHEY and CDR2 SVGAGI. Trimming took off 2 bases at V and 2 bases at J, with 12 bases between the two ends. The CDR3 runs to 15 residues. For the CDR3, the DNA is TGTGCCAGCAGTTACGGGGGGGGCGGACAAGAGACCCAGTACTTC. Amino acids: CASSYGGGGQETQYF.